These T cell receptor beta chains were read from a single sample in a study of CD8+CD57+ T cells in acquired aplastic anemia. Via MiXCR, TCRdb re-called the reads, giving one row per CDR3 protein. The sample holds some 170,000 distinct CDR3 sequences, around 50% seen once. The sample consisted of sorted CD4+, CD8+, or CD8+CD57+ T cells (not recorded which) from PBMCs. These receptors were taken from a human donor with aplastic anemia. CDR3s include the opening cysteine and the closing phenylalanine or tryptophan. The order of the fields is D gene, V gene, J gene, clone size, CDR3 DNA, CDR3 protein. D genes are given only for firm matches. Expanded clones are given a class, and other clones once, few, many or no size at all.

>TRBD1|TRBV20-1|TRBJ2-4|many
TGCAGTGCTGACGACAGGGTCAACATTCAGTACTTC
CSADDRVNIQYF
>TRBD1|TRBV5-1|TRBJ1-4|NA
TGCGCCAGCAGCTCAACACAGGGGGCGGGTGAAAAACTGTTTTTT
CASSSTQGAGEKLFF
>NA|TRBV12-3/TRBV12-4|TRBJ1-6|NA
TGTGCCAGCAGCCCTGGCGCAGGGGTTAATTCACCCCTCCACTTT
CASSPGAGVNSPLHF
>NA|TRBV5-1|TRBJ2-7|few
TGCGCCAGCAGCTTGGCCCCGACGGGCGAGCAGTACTTC
CASSLAPTGEQYF
>NA|TRBV5-1|TRBJ2-3|many
TGCGCCAGCAGCTTGGGGCTAGATACGCAGTATTTT
CASSLGLDTQYF
>TRBD1|TRBV6-2/TRBV6-3|TRBJ2-7|many
TGTGCCAGCAGTTACATGGGGACAGTTACCTACGAGCAGTACTTC
CASSYMGTVTYEQYF
>TRBD2|TRBV7-7|TRBJ2-1|few
TGTGCCAGCAGCTTAGGGGGGGGGAGTGAGCAGTTCTTC
CASSLGGGSEQFF
>TRBD2|TRBV2|TRBJ2-1|NA
TGTGCCAGCAGTGAGGCTAGCGGGGGGCTGTACAATGAGCAGTTCTTC
CASSEASGGLYNEQFF
>TRBD2|TRBV29-1|TRBJ2-1|NA
TGCAGCGTTGAGGGCGGGAGCGGCTCCTACAATGAGCAGTTCTTC
CSVEGGSGSYNEQFF
>NA|TRBV19|TRBJ2-7|few
TGTGCCAGTAGTATAGTGGGGGGCGAGCAGTACTTC
CASSIVGGEQYF
>NA|TRBV20-1|TRBJ1-2|many
TGCAGTGCGTTGGTGGCAGGGTCGGGTGGCTACACCTTC
CSALVAGSGGYTF
>TRBD2|TRBV12-3/TRBV12-4|TRBJ2-1|NA
TGTGCCAGCAGTGAAGGAAGCGGGGGAAACAATGAGCAGTTCTTC
CASSEGSGGNNEQFF
>TRBD2|TRBV15|TRBJ2-1|NA
TGTGCCACCAGCGCTAGACTAGCGGGGGGGCCGTACAATGAGCAGTTCTTC
CATSARLAGGPYNEQFF
>NA|TRBV7-9|TRBJ2-7|NA
TGTGCCAGCAGCCTACCCGGGACACCGAACGAGCAGTACTTC
CASSLPGTPNEQYF
>NA|TRBV19|TRBJ1-1|many
TGTGCCAGTAGCAATAGAGGGGTTAGGTTCGCTGAAGCTTTCTTT
CASSNRGVRFAEAFF
>NA|TRBV20-1|TRBJ2-7|NA
TGCAGTGCTTTAACACAGGGAACTACCTACGAGCAGTACTTC
CSALTQGTTYEQYF
>NA|TRBV11-2|TRBJ2-5|once
TGTGCCAGCACCCTGACGGGGCAAGAGACCCAGTACTTC
CASTLTGQETQYF
>TRBD2|TRBV20-1|TRBJ2-1|once
TGCAGTGCTCACCGAGGGACTAGCGGGACCGATGAGCAGTTCTTC
CSAHRGTSGTDEQFF
>NA|TRBV6-1|TRBJ1-2|few
TGTGCCAGCAGCCTCACGTTGGACAGCTATGGCTACACCTTC
CASSLTLDSYGYTF
>NA|TRBV20-1|TRBJ1-1|few
TGCAGTGTTCCTTACCCCGGGACGGCGAACACTGAAGCTTTCTTT
CSVPYPGTANTEAFF
>NA|TRBV4-1|TRBJ2-7|NA
TGCGCCAGCAGCCAACCGGGAAAATACGAGCAGTACTTC
CASSQPGKYEQYF
>TRBD2|TRBV10-3|TRBJ2-3|NA
TGTGCCACCACCGGGACTAGCGGGAAAGATACGCAGTATTTT
CATTGTSGKDTQYF
>TRBD1|TRBV11-2|TRBJ2-1|many
TGTGCCAGCAGCTCCGCCGGGACAGGGCCCTCTAATTACAATGAGCAGTTCTTC
CASSSAGTGPSNYNEQFF
>TRBD1|TRBV20-1|TRBJ1-6|NA
TGCAGTGCCAGCACTACAGGGGGTGTTGGTGGACCCCTCCACTTT
CSASTTGGVGGPLHF
>TRBD2|TRBV2|TRBJ2-3|NA
TGTGCCAGCAGGCCTCTAGCGGGGGGTGCGCAGTATTTT
CASRPLAGGAQYF
>NA|TRBV19|TRBJ1-2|many
TGTGCCAGTAGTACCGCGCATATCCAGGGCCTTTCTAACTATGGCTACACCTTC
CASSTAHIQGLSNYGYTF
>NA|TRBV3-1|TRBJ1-2|many
TGTGCCAGCAGCCAAGATAACGGGCTGTACACCTTC
CASSQDNGLYTF
>TRBD1|TRBV28|TRBJ2-3|many
TGTGCCAGCAGCTCAGGGGGAGATACGCAGTATTTT
CASSSGGDTQYF
>NA|TRBV6-4|TRBJ1-1|many
TGTGCCAGCAGCCAGGGTGCGACCACTGAAGCTTTCTTT
CASSQGATTEAFF
>NA|TRBV7-8|TRBJ1-1|NA
TGTGCCAGCAGCGCGCAGGCTGAAGCTTTCTTT
CASSAQAEAFF
>NA|TRBV6-5|TRBJ1-2|NA
TGTGCCAGCAGTTCCTTCCAGGGCCCTAACTATGGCTACACCTTC
CASSSFQGPNYGYTF
>NA|TRBV12-3/TRBV12-4|TRBJ2-3|many
TGTGCCAGCAACAGGAGGTCCACAGATACGCAGTATTTT
CASNRRSTDTQYF
>NA|TRBV19|TRBJ2-3|many
TGTGCCAGTAGTATCGCACCGGGACTGGGAGGATCGCAGTATTTT
CASSIAPGLGGSQYF
>NA|TRBV29-1|TRBJ2-3|NA
TGCAGCGTTGAACGACATCCAGGGGCAGATACGCAGTATTTT
CSVERHPGADTQYF
>TRBD1|TRBV5-1|TRBJ2-7|NA
TGCGCCAGCAGCATACCGGGACAGGGTCGCGAGCAGTACTTC
CASSIPGQGREQYF
>NA|TRBV10-3|TRBJ2-6|NA
TGTGCCATCAGTGATACGGGAACTGGGGCCAACGTCCTGACTTTC
CAISDTGTGANVLTF
>NA|TRBV20-1|TRBJ2-4|NA
TGCAGTGCTAGACCGGGACCGGGAGCCAAAAACATTCAGTACTTC
CSARPGPGAKNIQYF
>TRBD2|TRBV7-2|TRBJ2-7|NA
TGTGCCAGCAGTCCGGGACTAGCGATTTACGAGCAGTACTTC
CASSPGLAIYEQYF
>NA|TRBV20-1|TRBJ1-4|NA
TGCAGTGCCACCATGGACAGTGCAACTAATGAAAAACTGTTTTTT
CSATMDSATNEKLFF
>NA|TRBV7-3|TRBJ2-7|NA
TGTGCCAGCAGCCCCCAGACCGGGTACGAGCAGTACTTC
CASSPQTGYEQYF
>NA|TRBV19|TRBJ2-3|many
TGTGCCAGTAGTATAGAGTGGGGGGGGGGCCTGTCAGATACGCAGTATTTT
CASSIEWGGGLSDTQYF
>TRBD1|TRBV24-1|TRBJ2-7|few
TGTGCCACCAGTGCCTGGGACAGGGGCACCTACGAGCAGTACTTC
CATSAWDRGTYEQYF
>TRBD2|TRBV5-1|TRBJ2-3|NA
TGCGCCAGCAGCAGGGACGGACTAGCGGGAAGCACAGATACGCAGTATTTT
CASSRDGLAGSTDTQYF
>NA|TRBV2|TRBJ1-1|many
TGTGCCAGCAGTGAAGAGGGCAGGGGTAATGAAGCTTTCTTT
CASSEEGRGNEAFF
>NA|TRBV29-1|TRBJ2-1|few
TGCAGCGCTGGACTTGCCTCCAATGAGCAGTTCTTC
CSAGLASNEQFF
>TRBD2|TRBV20-1|TRBJ2-1|once
TGCAGTGCTAGAGGGAAAGCGGGGGGCCCTCATGAGCAGTTCTTC
CSARGKAGGPHEQFF
>NA|TRBV18|TRBJ1-6|many
TGTGCCAGCTCACCAACGGGGCCGGGTTCACCCCTCCACTTT
CASSPTGPGSPLHF
>NA|TRBV2|TRBJ1-1|few
TGTGCCAGCAGTGAAGAGGCAGTTGAAGCTTTCTTT
CASSEEAVEAFF
>NA|TRBV3-1|TRBJ2-7|many
TGTGCCAGCAGCCAAGGGATCAGGGGAACCTACGAGCAGTACTTC
CASSQGIRGTYEQYF
>NA|TRBV5-1|TRBJ1-1|many
TGCGCCAGCAGCCCGGACGGACACTTGGCTCTGAACACTGAAGCTTTCTTT
CASSPDGHLALNTEAFF
>TRBD2|TRBV6-1|TRBJ2-1|many
TGTGCCAGCAGTGAATCGTATGACGGGACTAGAAAGTTCTTC
CASSESYDGTRKFF
>TRBD1|TRBV2|TRBJ1-2|NA
TGTGCCAGCAATCCGTGGGACAGGGAGTATGGCTACACCTTC
CASNPWDREYGYTF